This TCR beta chain emerged from a study of response to subunit inactivated influenza vaccine. Broader study findings: Only a handful of new T cells, the authors suggested, are recruited with each seasonal influenza vaccination.

In this sample, this clonotype turned up a few times. Antigen: not known. Germline lookup yields CDR1 LGHDT and CDR2 YNNKEL (reference sequence). The CDR3 has 14 residues. With 0 bases removed from V and 11 bases from J, the gap between germline ends came to 15 bases. TCRdb re-called the RT-PCR reads with MiXCR, one entry per CDR3 protein. In the table there are more than 450,000 distinct CDR3 sequences, about 11% of which are singletons. The sample was also linked to a second study, of T cells expressing NK-cell markers. That paper adds: Synthesis of TCR beta cDNA relied on 5'RACE template switching carrying UMIs. There were seven HCMV-seropositive donors and one seronegative donor among the eight sequenced. The dominant NKG2C+ clonotypes represented about 1.0-8% of CD8+ T cells in over 5 donors. Where several donors were concerned, these clonotypes also led the CD3+CD56-NKG2C+ fraction.

The specimen was PBMCs from blood, collected on the day of vaccination. This TCR came from a man over 45 who received an inactivated influenza vaccine. This chain connects TRBV3-1 to TRBJ2-3, with a weak D call TRBD2 (5 bases). DNA for the CDR3: TGTGCCAGCAGCCAAGATGGGAGTGTTATGGGGCAGTATTTT. It specifies CASSQDGSVMGQYF.